Listed below are T cell receptor beta chains from one sample, sequenced in a study of cytomegalovirus exposure and HLA in healthy donors. Repertoires were generated with immunoSEQ multiplex PCR, while TCRdb's copy carries only in-frame clones and drops some. The table shows 150,000 to 200,000 clones, with roughly 82% occurring only once. Material: PBMCs. The receptors derive from a man aged 18 to 29 in good health and CMV-seropositive. Both conserved end residues are part of each CDR3. Each record gives: J gene, V gene, CDR3 protein.

>TRBJ2-1|TRBV28
CASRPGQSYNEQFF
>TRBJ2-3|TRBV19
CASSPSLLAAERTDTQYF
>TRBJ2-1|TRBV9
CASSPRGQVNEQFF
>TRBJ2-5|TRBV9
CASSMTSGEGETQYF
>TRBJ2-1|TRBV28
CASRAGGPYNEQFF
>TRBJ2-3|TRBV7-9
CASSLGQYTDTQYF
>TRBJ2-3|TRBV4-1
CASSPHRASVSTDTQYF
>TRBJ1-2|TRBV7-2
CASSQDSRNYGYTF
>TRBJ2-1|TRBV6-6
CASSYVAGGRGFF
>TRBJ2-3|TRBV19
CASSQATVSTDTQYF
>TRBJ1-2|TRBV4-1
CASSQDPPPGYGYTF
>TRBJ2-3|TRBV2
CASREQGPTDTQYF
>TRBJ2-5|TRBV6-1
CAGRGQETQYF
>TRBJ2-7|TRBV7-2
CASSPGVNYEQYF
>TRBJ1-2|TRBV9
CASSVGSIGYTF
>TRBJ1-1|TRBV27
CASSLQGFGTEAFF
>TRBJ2-1|TRBV19
CASSDGTGLNEEQFF
>TRBJ1-2|TRBV5-6
CASSGASGYGYTF